This T cell receptor beta chain was identified during a study of early T cells in non-severe SARS-CoV-2 infection. Via MiXCR, TCRdb re-called the 5' RACE reads, giving one row per CDR3 protein. Of 30,000 to 40,000 distinct CDR3 sequences listed, around 7% were seen once; the top ten hold about 22%. Sequenced material: whole blood, taken at baseline. This receptor was identified in an adult who was a healthcare worker with PCR-confirmed SARS-CoV-2 infection or an uninfected control (not recorded which).

CDR3 loop: CASSAATSSGANVLTF. CDR3 bases: TGTGCCAGCAGCGCGGCGACGTCGTCTGGGGCCAACGTCCTGACTTTC. The gene calls are TRBV9 and TRBJ2-6; D call uncertain. Trimming took 3 bases from V and 1 from J, leaving 11 bases between them. The V gene's germline CDR1 is SGDLS and CDR2 YYNGEE. The CDR3 is made up of 16 amino acids. Supplemented by reference TRBV9 and TRBJ2-6, the full variable domain reads DSGVTQTPKHLITATGQRVTLRCSPRSGDLSVYWYQQSLDQGLQFLIQYYNGEERAKGNILERFSAQQFPDLHSELNLSSLELGDSALYFCASSAATSSGANVLTFGAGSRLTVL.